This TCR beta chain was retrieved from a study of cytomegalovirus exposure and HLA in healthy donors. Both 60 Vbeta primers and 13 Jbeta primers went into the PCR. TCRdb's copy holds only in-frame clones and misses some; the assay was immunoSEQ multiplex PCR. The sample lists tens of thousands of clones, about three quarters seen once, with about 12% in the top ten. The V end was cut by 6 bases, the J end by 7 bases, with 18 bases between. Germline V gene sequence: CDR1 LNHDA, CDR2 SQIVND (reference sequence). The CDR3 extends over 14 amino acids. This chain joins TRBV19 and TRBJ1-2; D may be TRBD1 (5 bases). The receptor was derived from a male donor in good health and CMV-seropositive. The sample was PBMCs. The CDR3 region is CASSPIPRRGGYTF. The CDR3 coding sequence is TGTGCCAGTAGCCCAATCCCCAGGAGGGGTGGCTACACCTTC. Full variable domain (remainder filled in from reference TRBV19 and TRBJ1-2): DGGITQSPKYLFRKEGQNVTLSCEQNLNHDAMYWYRQDPGQGLRLIYYSQIVNDFQKGDIAEGYSVSREKKESFPLTVTSAQKNPTAFYLCASSPIPRRGGYTFGSGTRLTVV.